The 5 T cell receptor beta chains below were found in one sample sequenced in a study of cytomegalovirus exposure and HLA in healthy donors. TCRdb keeps only in-frame clones here, not all; method: immunoSEQ multiplex PCR. This sample yields roughly 95,000 clones, of which 85% are seen a single time; 20% to 25% belongs to the top ten. The sample taken for sequencing was PBMCs. The source is a man aged 18 to 29 in good health and CMV-seropositive.

The count of this clone is one. The V gene is TRBV18, the J gene TRBJ2-7; a weak D match, TRBD1 (6 bases). CDR1 is KGHSH, CDR2 LQKENI, per germline. This CDR3 region has 13 residues. V lost 4 bases, J lost 5 bases, and 12 bases lay in between. The CDR3 DNA reads TGTGCCAGCTCACTCCGAAACAGGGACGAGCAGTACTTC. Protein product: CASSLRNRDEQYF.

The chain combines TRBV5-4 with TRBJ2-1; possible D gene TRBD2, 5 bases. V lost 2 bases to trimming and J lost 3 bases, with 6 bases between them. The CDR3 is 13 amino acids. Germline V gene sequence: CDR1 SGHNT, CDR2 YYREEE (reference sequence). The CDR3 bases are TGTGCCAGCAGCTTACGGGGCTACAATGAGCAGTTCTTC. Translation: CASSLRGYNEQFF. The variable domain in full, completed from reference TRBV5-4 and TRBJ2-1, reads ETGVTQSPTHLIKTRGQQVTLRCSSQSGHNTVSWYQQALGQGPQFIFQYYREEENGRGNFPPRFSGLQFPNYSSELNVNALELDDSALYLCASSLRGYNEQFFGPGTRLTVL.

This rearrangement joins TRBV28 to TRBJ1-2, with D hard to call. The CDR3 has 13 amino acids. The V end lost 3 bases, the J end lost 6 bases, and 11 bases lay between the germline ends. Per germline, CDR1 MDHEN and CDR2 SYDVKM. CDR3 loop: CASSFERVNGYTF. The CDR3 nucleotides are TGTGCCAGCAGTTTCGAGAGAGTCAATGGCTACACCTTC.

The chain employs TRBV9 and TRBJ2-7, with 10 bases identical to TRBD2. The ends lost 0 bases at V and 0 bases at J; junction bases unmatched: 9. The germline V gene has CDR1 SGDLS and CDR2 YYNGEE. The CDR3 has 18 amino acids. The CDR3 spells CASSVVKIAGGNSYEQYV. CDR3 sequence (DNA): TGTGCCAGCAGCGTAGTGAAAATAGCGGGAGGAAACTCCTACGAGCAGTACGTC.

J is TRBJ1-1 and V is TRBV27; 7 bases are shared with TRBD1. V was clipped by 4 bases and J by 4 bases; unmatched bases: 6. The germline gives CDR1 MNHEY, CDR2 SMNVEV (reference sequence). The CDR3 spans 14 residues. CDR3 protein: CASSSRQGFTEAFF. The CDR3 DNA reads TGTGCCAGCAGTTCTCGACAGGGTTTCACTGAAGCTTTCTTT.